The clone carrying this T cell receptor beta chain has more than one count but fewer than ten. The antigen remains unidentified. These data originate in a study of T cell repertoires in cytomegalovirus infection. About the research overall: CMV infection and matching HLA type were both indicated by public TCR beta signatures.

Germline V CDR1 and CDR2: LNHNV, YYDKDF (reference sequence). The V segment lost 8 bases and the J segment 5 bases; nucleotides outside the gene matches: 4. There are 12 residues in the CDR3. One entry per CDR3 protein, called by TCRdb with MiXCR from the reads. The repertoire includes 310,000 or so distinct CDR3 sequences, roughly 25% of them detected once, and about an eighth sits in the top ten. General study findings and limits: Clonotype analysis showed dominance of the ex vivo response by HLA-C-restricted CMV-specific TCR beta clonotypes.

The chain combines TRBV15 with TRBJ2-5; 8 bases agree with TRBD2. The receptor's source is a human donor in good health (CMV status not recorded). Some clones in this sample may be carry-over from other donors' samples. Sequencing used cultured PBMCs, obtained from culture after CMV antigen stimulation. CDR3 protein: CATSGGRETQYF. The CDR3, as DNA: TGTGCCACCTCGGGAGGGCGGGAGACCCAGTACTTC.